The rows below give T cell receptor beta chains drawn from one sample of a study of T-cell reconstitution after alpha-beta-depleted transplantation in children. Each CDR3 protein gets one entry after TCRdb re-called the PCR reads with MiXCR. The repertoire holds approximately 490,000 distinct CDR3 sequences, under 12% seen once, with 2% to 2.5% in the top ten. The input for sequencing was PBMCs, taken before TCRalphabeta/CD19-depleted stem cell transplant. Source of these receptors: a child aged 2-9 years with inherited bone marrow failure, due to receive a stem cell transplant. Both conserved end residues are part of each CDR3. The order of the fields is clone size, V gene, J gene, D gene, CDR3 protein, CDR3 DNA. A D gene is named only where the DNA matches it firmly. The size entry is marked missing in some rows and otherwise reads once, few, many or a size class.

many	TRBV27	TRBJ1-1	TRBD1	CASSKGASGWTEAFF	TGTGCCAGCAGCAAGGGGGCCTCTGGATGGACTGAAGCTTTCTTT
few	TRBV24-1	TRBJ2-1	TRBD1	CATSEAGQGLDEQFF	TGTGCCACCAGTGAGGCGGGACAGGGCCTGGATGAGCAGTTCTTC
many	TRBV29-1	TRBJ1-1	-	CSVWGSSTEAFF	TGCAGCGTTTGGGGGTCTTCCACTGAAGCTTTCTTT
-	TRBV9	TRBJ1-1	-	CASSVGVWPGEAFF	TGTGCCAGCAGCGTAGGGGTCTGGCCAGGTGAAGCTTTCTTT
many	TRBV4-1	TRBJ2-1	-	CASSQVQGGNNEQFF	TGCGCCAGCAGCCAAGTCCAGGGGGGAAACAATGAGCAGTTCTTC
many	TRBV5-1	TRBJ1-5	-	CASSVTGTQPQHF	TGCGCCAGCAGCGTTACAGGGACTCAGCCCCAGCATTTT
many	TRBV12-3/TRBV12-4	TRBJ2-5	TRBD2	CASSFRAGTETQYF	TGTGCCAGCAGTTTTAGAGCGGGAACAGAGACCCAGTACTTC
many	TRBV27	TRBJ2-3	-	CASSIAGAPILADTQYF	TGTGCCAGCTCAATCGCAGGGGCCCCGATATTGGCAGATACGCAGTATTTT
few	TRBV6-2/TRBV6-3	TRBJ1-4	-	CASSYTQGAEKLFF	TGTGCCAGCAGTTACACCCAGGGAGCTGAAAAACTGTTTTTT
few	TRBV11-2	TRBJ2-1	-	CASSNSSGANYNEQFF	TGTGCCAGCAGTAACTCTTCTGGAGCGAACTACAATGAGCAGTTCTTC
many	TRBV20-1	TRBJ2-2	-	CSARDRRLPNTGELFF	TGCAGTGCTAGAGATCGGCGGCTCCCGAACACCGGGGAGCTGTTTTTT
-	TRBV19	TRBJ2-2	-	CASSSGRSGYTGELFF	TGTGCCAGTAGTAGTGGGCGTTCAGGATACACCGGGGAGCTGTTTTTT
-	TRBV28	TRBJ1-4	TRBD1	CASSRPTGLGKLFF	TGTGCCAGCAGTCGCCCGACAGGGTTGGGAAAACTGTTTTTT
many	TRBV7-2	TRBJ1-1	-	CASSLYMNTEAFF	TGTGCCAGCAGCTTATATATGAACACTGAAGCTTTCTTT
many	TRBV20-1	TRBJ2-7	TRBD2	CSARDWLAGGPEYEQYF	TGCAGTGCTAGAGATTGGCTAGCGGGAGGGCCCGAGTACGAGCAGTACTTC
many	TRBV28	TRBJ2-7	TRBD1	CASTWTGGSYEQYF	TGTGCCAGCACTTGGACAGGGGGTTCTTACGAGCAGTACTTC
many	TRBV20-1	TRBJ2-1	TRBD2	CSARGGSIDNEQFF	TGCAGTGCTAGAGGCGGGAGCATCGACAATGAGCAGTTCTTC
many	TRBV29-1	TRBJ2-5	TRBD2	CSASWTSLVGETQYF	TGCAGCGCGAGCTGGACTAGCCTAGTGGGAGAGACCCAGTACTTC
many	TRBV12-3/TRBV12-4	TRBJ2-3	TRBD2	CASSSGLVADTQYF	TGTGCCAGCAGCTCAGGACTAGTGGCAGATACGCAGTATTTT
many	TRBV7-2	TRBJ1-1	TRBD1	CASSLTGGGTEAFF	TGTGCCAGCAGTCTGACAGGGGGCGGCACTGAAGCTTTCTTT